Ten or more counts support the clone carrying this T cell receptor (beta chain). This CDR3 is 14 amino acids long. Per the germline V gene, CDR1 is SEHNR and CDR2 is FQNEAQ (reference sequence). V gave up 7 bases and J gave up 4 bases, with 14 bases separating them. This specimen comes from a study of T cells in Graves' hyperthyroidism and ophthalmopathy. Amplified TCR beta CDR3 regions derived from RNA transcripts. The HTBI primer set served for first-round RT-PCR of the TCR CDR3. MiXCR, applied by TCRdb to the multiplex PCR reads, yields one record per CDR3 protein. The sample shows about 380,000 distinct CDR3 sequences, approximately 18% of them seen only once.

The chain carries TRBV7-9 and TRBJ2-1; D is ambiguous. What was sequenced was blood. This clonotype was obtained from a man aged 18 to 30 with Graves' ophthalmopathy. The CDR3 coding sequence is TGTGCCAGCATCCGAAACCCAGTGTACAATGAGCAGTTCTTC. It encodes CASIRNPVYNEQFF.